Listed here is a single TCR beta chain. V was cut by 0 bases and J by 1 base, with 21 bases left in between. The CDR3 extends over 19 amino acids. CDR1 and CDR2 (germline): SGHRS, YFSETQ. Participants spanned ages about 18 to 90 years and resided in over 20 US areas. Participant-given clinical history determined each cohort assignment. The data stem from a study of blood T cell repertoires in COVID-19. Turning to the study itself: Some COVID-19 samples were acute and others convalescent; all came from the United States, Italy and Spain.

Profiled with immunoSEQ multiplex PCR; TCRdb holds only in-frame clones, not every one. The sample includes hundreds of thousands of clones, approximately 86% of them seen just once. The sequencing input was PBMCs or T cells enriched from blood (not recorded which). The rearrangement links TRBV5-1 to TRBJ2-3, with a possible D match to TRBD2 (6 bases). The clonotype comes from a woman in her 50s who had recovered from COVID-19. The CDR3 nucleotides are TGCGCCAGCAGCTTGGAAGACCCATCGGGCCCGGGGGGCACAGATACGCAGTATTTT. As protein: CASSLEDPSGPGGTDTQYF.